This entry is about one T cell receptor beta chain. Authors' methods: Estimation of nucleated cell counts was performed using reference gene primer amplification. The data were produced by immunoSEQ multiplex PCR, yet TCRdb's version contains in-frame clones alone and is incomplete. That table gives V, J and clone size, and the DNA gave D and trimming. The sample lists over 250,000 clones, about 83% occurring once. These data originate in a study of blood T cell repertoires in COVID-19. The germline V gene has CDR1 SQVTM and CDR2 ANQGSEA. The V end was cut by 3 bases, the J end by 4 bases, with 12 bases between. The CDR3 length is 13 residues.

V and J are TRBV29-1 and TRBJ2-5, with TRBD2 as a possible D gene (6 bases). The origin of this receptor is a woman between 45 and 65 years old who had recovered from COVID-19. Sequencing input: peripheral blood. The CDR3 is CSVDRVGGETQYF. CDR3 sequence (DNA): TGCAGCGTTGACCGGGTGGGAGGAGAGACCCAGTACTTC.